This is a list of T cell receptor beta chains from one sample in a study of regulatory T cells in long-lasting Graves disease. TCRdb re-called the multiplex PCR reads through MiXCR, storing one row per CDR3 protein. Of roughly 510,000 distinct CDR3 sequences listed, roughly 15% are singletons. The sample was also reused in another study, on T cells in Graves' hyperthyroidism and ophthalmopathy.

The sequencing used peripheral blood mononuclear cells (PBMCs), collected at new diagnosis, from a patient treated with antithyroid drugs. The origin of the receptors is a man between 18 and 29 years old with Graves disease. CDR3s include the opening cysteine and the closing phenylalanine or tryptophan. The D gene is left open where the match is weak. Size tells how often a clone was seen (once, few, many) or the class of an expanded clone, and some rows leave it out.

size | J | D | V | CDR3 | DNA
NA | TRBJ2-2 | NA | TRBV2 | CASNPGGSNTGELFF | TGTGCCAGCAACCCGGGTGGCAGCAACACCGGGGAGCTGTTTTTT
NA | TRBJ2-3 | NA | TRBV12-3/TRBV12-4 | CASSLRPRGVPTDTQYF | TGTGCCAGCAGCCTCCGCCCAAGGGGTGTACCCACAGATACGCAGTATTTT
NA | TRBJ2-1 | NA | TRBV7-3 | CASSLPSREEQFF | TGTGCCAGCAGCTTACCATCCCGGGAGGAGCAGTTCTTC
many | TRBJ2-7 | NA | TRBV30 | CAWRREALHGEQYF | TGTGCCTGGAGGAGGGAGGCGTTGCATGGCGAGCAGTACTTC
many | TRBJ2-1 | NA | TRBV12-3/TRBV12-4 | CASSLTGGEQFF | TGTGCCAGCAGCTTAACTGGGGGGGAGCAGTTCTTC
many | TRBJ2-1 | NA | TRBV11-2 | CASSLGSGVNYNEQFF | TGTGCCAGCAGCTTAGGTTCCGGGGTAAACTACAATGAGCAGTTCTTC
many | TRBJ1-1 | NA | TRBV28 | CASTRTADTEAFF | TGTGCCAGCACCCGCACGGCGGACACTGAAGCTTTCTTT
few | TRBJ2-2 | TRBD2 | TRBV10-3 | CAISKAGESTGELFF | TGTGCCATCAGCAAAGCGGGAGAGAGCACCGGGGAGCTGTTTTTT
NA | TRBJ2-1 | TRBD2 | TRBV18 | CASSSPLAVTREQFF | TGTGCCAGCTCATCACCCCTAGCGGTCACCCGTGAGCAGTTCTTC
NA | TRBJ1-2 | NA | TRBV5-6 | CASSLGEQGSFDNYGYTF | TGTGCCAGCAGCTTAGGGGAGCAGGGGAGTTTCGATAACTATGGCTACACCTTC
many | TRBJ1-6 | NA | TRBV11-2 | CASSLDRGTNSPLHF | TGTGCCAGCAGCTTAGATCGGGGGACAAATTCACCCCTCCACTTT
many | TRBJ1-5 | TRBD1 | TRBV6-5 | CASSWGQSNQPQHF | TGTGCCAGCAGTTGGGGACAGAGCAATCAGCCCCAGCATTTT
few | TRBJ1-1 | NA | TRBV5-1 | CASSFGGWEDGRAFF | TGCGCCAGCAGCTTTGGGGGGTGGGAGGACGGCCGCGCTTTCTTT
many | TRBJ2-7 | TRBD1 | TRBV11-2 | CASSLGQGDEQYF | TGTGCCAGCAGTTTGGGACAGGGGGACGAGCAGTACTTC
many | TRBJ2-7 | NA | TRBV28 | CASSSGTVRYEQYF | TGTGCCAGCAGTAGCGGGACAGTCCGCTACGAGCAGTACTTC
many | TRBJ1-5 | TRBD1 | TRBV6-2/TRBV6-3 | CASSYQRDRGHQPQHF | TGTGCCAGCAGTTACCAGAGGGACAGGGGGCATCAGCCCCAGCATTTT
NA | TRBJ2-7 | NA | TRBV29-1 | CSSSAGSTAPSYEQYF | TGCAGCTCTAGCGCTGGTTCGACAGCGCCTTCCTACGAGCAGTACTTC
few | TRBJ2-7 | NA | TRBV11-2 | CASSLQSVRANYEQYF | TGTGCCAGCAGCTTACAAAGTGTCAGGGCAAACTACGAGCAGTACTTC
few | TRBJ2-3 | NA | TRBV5-5 | CASRPDYHTQYF | TGTGCCAGCAGACCGGACTATCATACGCAGTATTTT
many | TRBJ1-4 | NA | TRBV28 | CASSSPTLTNEKLFF | TGTGCCAGCAGTTCACCGACCCTAACTAATGAAAAACTGTTTTTT
few | TRBJ2-7 | NA | TRBV27 | CASSFLGGLKGDHYEQYF | TGTGCCAGCAGTTTTCTTGGAGGCCTAAAAGGGGATCATTACGAGCAGTACTTC
many | TRBJ2-1 | NA | TRBV7-3 | CASSLTAQGDYNEQFF | TGTGCCAGCAGCTTAACGGCACAGGGAGATTACAATGAGCAGTTCTTC
NA | TRBJ1-2 | NA | TRBV19 | CASSIGHGRGYTF | TGTGCCAGTAGTATCGGACACGGCAGGGGCTACACCTTC
NA | TRBJ1-1 | TRBD1 | TRBV5-1 | CASSATGVGTEAFF | TGCGCCAGCAGCGCAACAGGGGTCGGGACTGAAGCTTTCTTT
few | TRBJ2-7 | TRBD1 | TRBV18 | CASSTGTGFGEQYF | TGTGCCAGCTCAACCGGGACAGGGTTCGGCGAGCAGTACTTC
NA | TRBJ1-1 | NA | TRBV11-2 | CASSFPGADTEAFF | TGTGCCAGCAGCTTTCCCGGGGCGGACACTGAAGCTTTCTTT
many | TRBJ1-1 | NA | TRBV2 | CASRGRHQDTEAFF | TGTGCCAGCAGGGGCAGGCACCAAGACACTGAAGCTTTCTTT
NA | TRBJ1-5 | NA | TRBV20-1 | CSALATHNQPQHF | TGCAGTGCTCTGGCGACCCACAATCAGCCCCAGCATTTT
many | TRBJ2-3 | NA | TRBV28 | CASSFTGAQYF | TGTGCCAGCAGTTTCACAGGTGCGCAGTATTTT
NA | TRBJ2-1 | NA | TRBV7-2 | CASSLVLASEQFF | TGTGCCAGCAGCTTAGTACTAGCCAGTGAGCAGTTCTTC
NA | TRBJ1-6 | TRBD1 | TRBV3-1 | CASRQTGSSYNSPLHF | TGTGCCAGCAGGCAGACAGGGAGCTCCTATAATTCACCCCTCCACTTT
many | TRBJ2-7 | TRBD1 | TRBV20-1 | CSARDRDSPGFYEQYF | TGCAGTGCTAGAGACCGGGACAGCCCAGGTTTCTACGAGCAGTACTTC
many | TRBJ2-1 | NA | TRBV11-2 | CASSLDFGSNEQFF | TGTGCCAGCAGCTTAGATTTCGGGTCCAATGAGCAGTTCTTC
many | TRBJ1-1 | NA | TRBV7-6 | CASSQSELGHPNTEAFF | TGTGCCAGCAGCCAATCTGAGTTGGGACACCCGAACACTGAAGCTTTCTTT
NA | TRBJ2-7 | NA | TRBV27 | CASSSSGLRYEQYF | NA
many | TRBJ1-5 | NA | TRBV2 | CASSVWSFDQPQHF | TGTGCCAGCAGTGTTTGGAGTTTTGATCAGCCCCAGCATTTT
many | TRBJ2-1 | NA | TRBV11-2 | CASSLGSEGSSFF | TGTGCCAGCAGCTTAGGCTCAGAAGGGTCCTCGTTCTTC
NA | TRBJ1-1 | NA | TRBV6-2/TRBV6-3 | CASSYSLGGAEAFF | TGTGCCAGCAGTTATTCGTTAGGGGGGGCTGAAGCTTTCTTT
NA | TRBJ2-7 | TRBD2 | TRBV28 | CASSPSGLAGASEQYF | TGTGCCAGCAGCCCCTCGGGACTAGCGGGAGCCTCCGAGCAGTACTTC
NA | TRBJ1-1 | TRBD1 | TRBV29-1 | CSAVIRTGVEAFF | TGCAGCGCCGTGATTAGGACAGGGGTTGAAGCTTTCTTT
NA | TRBJ2-7 | TRBD1 | TRBV11-2 | CASSLNQGQSSYEQYF | TGTGCCAGCAGCTTAAATCAGGGACAGAGCTCCTACGAGCAGTACTTC
NA | TRBJ2-1 | TRBD2 | TRBV7-3 | CASSVRLAGVSEQFF | TGTGCCAGCAGCGTCAGACTAGCGGGAGTTTCTGAGCAGTTCTTC
many | TRBJ2-1 | TRBD1 | TRBV30 | CAWTRDRGDEQFF | TGTGCCTGGACCCGGGACAGGGGGGATGAGCAGTTCTTC
many | TRBJ2-7 | NA | TRBV4-1 | CASSQPFFEQYF | TGCGCCAGCAGCCAACCCTTCTTCGAGCAGTACTTC
few | TRBJ2-2 | NA | TRBV12-3/TRBV12-4 | CASADRNTGELFF | TGTGCCAGCGCTGATCGGAACACCGGGGAGCTGTTTTTT
NA | TRBJ2-1 | NA | TRBV19 | CASSWTAVSYNEQFF | TGTGCCAGTAGTTGGACAGCTGTCTCCTACAATGAGCAGTTCTTC
NA | TRBJ1-4 | NA | TRBV20-1 | CSARDRARDEKLFF | TGCAGTGCTAGAGACAGGGCTAGGGATGAAAAACTGTTTTTT
many | TRBJ2-7 | TRBD1 | TRBV6-9 | CASSYQRTGVSYEQYF | TGTGCCAGCAGTTACCAGAGGACAGGGGTCTCCTACGAGCAGTACTTC
NA | TRBJ1-6 | TRBD1 | TRBV9 | CASSAFLEDRIGSPLHF | TGTGCCAGCAGCGCGTTCTTAGAGGACAGGATCGGATCACCCCTCCACTTT
NA | TRBJ1-1 | TRBD1 | TRBV10-3 | CAISEFQGAEAFF | TGTGCCATCAGTGAGTTTCAGGGGGCTGAAGCTTTCTTT
few | TRBJ1-2 | TRBD1 | TRBV20-1 | CSARVGRTGGGYGYTF | TGCAGTGCTAGAGTAGGGCGGACAGGGGGCGGCTATGGCTACACCTTC
NA | TRBJ2-1 | NA | TRBV11-2 | CASSSGLGRGQVYNEQFF | TGTGCCAGCAGCAGTGGATTGGGCCGGGGGCAGGTATACAATGAGCAGTTCTTC
many | TRBJ1-2 | NA | TRBV11-2 | CASSFSDNYGYTF | TGTGCCAGCAGCTTTTCAGATAACTATGGCTACACCTTC